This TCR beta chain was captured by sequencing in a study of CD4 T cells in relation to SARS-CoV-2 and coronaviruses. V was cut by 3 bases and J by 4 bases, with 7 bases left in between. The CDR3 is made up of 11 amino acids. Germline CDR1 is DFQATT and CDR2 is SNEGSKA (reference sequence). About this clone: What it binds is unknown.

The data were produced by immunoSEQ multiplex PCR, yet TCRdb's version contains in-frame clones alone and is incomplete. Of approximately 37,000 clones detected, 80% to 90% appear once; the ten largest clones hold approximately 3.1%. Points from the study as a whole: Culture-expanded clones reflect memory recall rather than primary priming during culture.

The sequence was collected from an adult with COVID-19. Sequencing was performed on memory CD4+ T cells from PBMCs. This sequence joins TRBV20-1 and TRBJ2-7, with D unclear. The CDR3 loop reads CSASPVYEQYF. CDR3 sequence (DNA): TGCAGTGCTAGCCCCGTATACGAGCAGTACTTC.